This T cell receptor (beta chain) was retrieved from a study of blood T cells in healthy people across ages. Study observations and caveats: There were more naive CD4+ cells and higher diversity in long-lived donors than in aged donors. The authors considered diversity estimates from one million T cells to be underestimates.

A second PCR of 7 to 11 cycles used a sample-barcoded 5' primer and a J-beta primer mix. TCRdb re-called the 5' RACE reads through MiXCR, storing one row per CDR3 protein. Of over 700,000 distinct CDR3 sequences in the sample, about 53% are singletons; the top ten hold approximately 40%. Germline V gene lookup returns CDR1 MNHEY and CDR2 SVGEGT. CDR3 length: 22 residues. Extraction of total RNA produced a minimum of 5.5 micrograms from each sample. This clonotype has only one observation. What it recognizes is unknown. The TCR originated in a man of 80 years or more in good health. Sequencing used blood. The chain recombines TRBV6-2 or TRBV6-3 with TRBJ2-5; D is possibly TRBD1 (6 bases). The J call may be wrong; the DNA end is better matched by TRBJ2-7. CDR3 bases: TGTGCCAGCAGCCCGTTGTTTACGGGGTGGACTCCCTCACAGGGATATTTGTACGAGCAGTACTTC. Its translation: CASSPLFTGWTPSQGYLYEQYF.